A single sample gave rise to the 26 T cell receptor beta chains below, sequenced in a study of beta chain features in type 1 diabetes. Findings and limits, study-wide: TCRB CDR3 length was moderately but significantly reduced in all four CD4+ subsets of Type 1 diabetes patients.

The sequenced template was cDNA made from the entire isolated RNA. Method: immunoSEQ multiplex PCR; TCRdb's copy keeps in-frame clones and lacks some. The data contain more than 250,000 clones, roughly 22% of them singletons. No antigens are known for them. Sequencing was performed on naive CD4+ T cells from blood. The receptor set was obtained from a woman aged 40-49 years with type 1 diabetes.

This clone showed up just a few times. The V and J genes are TRBV7-2 and TRBJ2-2; 10 bases line up with TRBD2. CDR1 is SGHTA and CDR2 is FQGNSA in the germline V gene. The J segment lost 6 bases and the V segment lost 2 bases, leaving 6 bases of the junction unmatched. The CDR3 is 16 residues long. The DNA of the CDR3 is TGTGCCAGCAGCTTAATTGGGCTAGCGGGAGCCGGGGAGCTGTTTTTT. It specifies CASSLIGLAGAGELFF.

This clone occurred a few times. The rearrangement uses TRBV4-3 and TRBJ2-3, with 10 bases lining up with TRBD2. The CDR3 extends over 18 amino acids. The germline V gene has CDR1 LGHNA and CDR2 YSLEER. V lost 2 bases and J lost 2; bases outside the gene matches: 10. This CDR3 reads CASSQIVLTSGVTDTQYF. DNA for the CDR3: TGCGCCAGCAGCCAAATCGTCCTTACTAGCGGGGTCACAGATACGCAGTATTTT.

A few counts support this clone. The rearrangement links TRBV30 to TRBJ2-7; TRBD1 agrees at 8 bases. The CDR3 sequence is 14 residues long. The V gene's germline CDR1 is GTSNPN and CDR2 SVGIG (reference sequence). V gave up 3 bases and J gave up 9 bases; unmatched junction bases: 13. CDR3 nucleotides: TGTGCCTGGAGAGGGGCAGGGGGCCTCGGAGGGCAGTACTTC. This sequence encodes CAWRGAGGLGGQYF.

The chain employs TRBV7-6 and TRBJ2-1; 10 bases agree with TRBD2. The V segment lost 4 bases and the J segment 5 bases; nucleotides outside the gene matches: 14. The CDR3 extends over 18 amino acids. Germline CDR1 is SGHVS and CDR2 is FNYEAQ. The chain's CDR3 is CASSSRLAGSLSNNEQFF. The CDR3 coding sequence is TGTGCCAGCAGCTCTAGACTAGCGGGTTCTCTATCAAACAATGAGCAGTTCTTC.

V gene TRBV28 combines with J gene TRBJ1-2; 11 bases fit TRBD1. CDR3 size: 14 residues. The germline gives CDR1 MDHEN, CDR2 SYDVKM. After removal of 6 bases from V and 6 bases from J, the junction contained 6 bases not matched to a gene. CDR3 sequence: CASSSGDRGNGYTF. The CDR3 DNA reads TGTGCCAGCAGCTCTGGGGACAGGGGGAATGGCTACACCTTC.

This clone was found a few times. This chain links TRBV19 with TRBJ2-3; no clear D. CDR1 is LNHDA, CDR2 SQIVND, per germline (reference sequence). Deletions cut 4 bases from V and 0 bases from J, with 20 bases between. This CDR3 spans 18 amino acids. CDR3 DNA sequence: TGTGCCAGTAGTACCGACGACCGGGTCCAATATAGCACAGATACGCAGTATTTT. Translating gives CASSTDDRVQYSTDTQYF.

This chain links TRBV5-1 with TRBJ2-5; the D is unclear. This CDR3 region has 13 residues. Germline V gene sequence: CDR1 SGHRS, CDR2 YFSETQ. Trimming cost V 4 bases and J 2 bases, with 9 bases left between them. Here the CDR3 reads CASSLIPQETQYF. The CDR3 coding sequence is TGCGCCAGCAGCCTTATCCCTCAAGAGACCCAGTACTTC.

This clone was found a few times. A read error may produce the germline difference seen at one junction end. The chain carries TRBV27 and TRBJ1-5, with no clear D. Germline lookup yields CDR1 MNHEY and CDR2 SMNVEV (reference sequence). The CDR3 extends over 13 amino acids. CDR3 nucleotide sequence: TGTGCCAGCAGTTCATATAGCTATCAGCCCCAGCATTTT. This sequence encodes CASSSYSYQPQHF.

V is TRBV7-9 and J is TRBJ1-1; D perhaps matches TRBD1 (5 bases). Trimming stripped 5 bases from V and 4 bases from J, with 14 bases between. Germline CDR1 SEHNR, CDR2 FQNEAQ (reference sequence). This CDR3 is 14 amino acids long. DNA of the CDR3: TGTGCCAGCAGCCGAGAGACAGCGAGCACTGAAGCTTTCTTT. It specifies CASSRETASTEAFF.

The gene calls are TRBV7-2 and TRBJ2-1; perhaps TRBD1 as D (6 bases). Between the trimmed V and J ends, which lost 7 bases and 8 bases, there was a span of 24 bases. CDR1 is SGHTA, CDR2 FQGNSA, per germline. This CDR3 has 16 amino acids. DNA for the CDR3: TGTGCCAGCAACCCTAACTCCGGGACACCTACGGATGAGCAGTTCTTC. Its translation is CASNPNSGTPTDEQFF.

The chain is built from TRBV7-9 and TRBJ1-2; D unclear. Germline V CDR1 and CDR2: SEHNR, FQNEAQ (reference sequence). V gave up 3 bases and J gave up 3 bases, with 5 bases separating them. CDR3 size: 12 residues. CDR3 in amino acids: CASSFEDYGYTF. The CDR3 nucleotides are TGTGCCAGCAGCTTCGAGGACTATGGCTACACCTTC.

This clone was observed a handful of times. The CDR3: CATSRKTGPYSNQPQHF. The CDR3 DNA is TGTGCCACCAGCAGGAAGACAGGGCCTTATAGCAATCAGCCCCAGCATTTT. V and J are TRBV15 and TRBJ1-5; TRBD1 agrees at 7 bases. Trimming removed 3 bases from V and 0 bases from J; junction bases left unmatched: 8. From germline, CDR1 is LNHNV and CDR2 YYDKDF (reference sequence). The CDR3 covers 17 residues.

The J gene is TRBJ2-7, the V gene TRBV4-3; D might be TRBD1 (5 bases). Germline CDR1 LGHNA, CDR2 YSLEER. V was cut by 1 base and J by 3 bases, with 7 bases left in between. This CDR3 is 13 amino acids long. DNA for the CDR3: TGCGCCAGCAGCCAAGGGACAAACTACGAGCAGTACTTC. Translated, it gives CASSQGTNYEQYF.

The V call is TRBV4-1, the J call TRBJ1-2; D possibly corresponds to TRBD1 (5 bases). Trimming shortened V by 0 bases and J by 3 bases, and 11 bases separated the two germline ends. The CDR3 sequence is 15 residues long. Germline V CDR1 and CDR2: MGHRA, YSYEKL. CDR3 bases: TGCGCCAGCAGCCAAGACTTGGAGGGGTACTATGGCTACACCTTC. Translation: CASSQDLEGYYGYTF.

The chain carries TRBV4-2 and TRBJ1-1; D is undetermined. Trimming pared 0 bases from V and 5 bases from J, leaving 16 bases between. The CDR3 has 16 amino acids. From germline, CDR1 is LGHNA and CDR2 YNFKEQ. CDR3: CASSQDARGMATEAFF. CDR3 coding DNA: TGTGCCAGCAGCCAAGATGCGAGAGGGATGGCGACTGAAGCTTTCTTT.

This chain links TRBV5-6 with TRBJ1-5, with TRBD1 as a possible D gene (5 bases). Germline assignment: CDR1 SGHDT and CDR2 YYEEEE. Trimming removed 0 bases at V and 5 bases at J, with 12 bases between. CDR3 length: 15 residues. Here the CDR3 DNA reads TGTGCCAGCAGCTTGGGTCCAGGGAACCATCAGCCCCAGCATTTT. Protein: CASSLGPGNHQPQHF.

This clone was counted a few times. The rearrangement uses TRBV5-4 and TRBJ2-1; TRBD2 aligns across 7 bases. CDR3 length equals 15 residues. The V gene end was trimmed by 4 bases and the J gene end by 5 bases; junction bases not matched to a gene: 9. Germline loops: CDR1 SGHNT, CDR2 YYREEE (reference sequence). The CDR3 nucleotides are TGTGCCAGCAGCGCGACTAGCACCCGGGACAATGAGCAGTTCTTC. Translated: CASSATSTRDNEQFF.

The V gene is TRBV4-3, the J gene TRBJ1-6; D gene ambiguous. The CDR3 extends over 14 amino acids. The germline V gene has CDR1 LGHNA and CDR2 YSLEER. V was cut by 1 base and J by 6 bases, with 7 bases left in between. CDR3 protein: CASSQVLINSPLHF. The CDR3 coding sequence is TGCGCCAGCAGCCAAGTACTGATTAATTCACCCCTCCACTTT.

This chain's CDR3 is CASSLVAGGADTQYF. The CDR3 bases are TGTGCCAGCAGCTTAGTAGCGGGAGGCGCAGATACGCAGTATTTT. The J gene is TRBJ2-3, the V gene TRBV7-2; TRBD2 matches at 10 bases. The CDR3 is made up of 15 amino acids. The V gene's germline CDR1 is SGHTA and CDR2 FQGNSA. J gave up 4 bases and V 1 base, and 2 bases lay outside the gene matches.

The gene calls are TRBV7-2 and TRBJ2-1; TRBD2 matches 12 bases. J was trimmed by 7 bases and V by 6 bases; bases with no gene match: 7. Germline V gene sequence: CDR1 SGHTA, CDR2 FQGNSA. This CDR3 has 15 amino acids. The CDR3 DNA is TGTGCCAGCAGGGCGACTAGCGGGAGAGGGAATGAGCAGTTCTTC. Translating gives CASRATSGRGNEQFF.

This rearrangement joins TRBV4-3 to TRBJ1-6; a possible D gene is TRBD1 (6 bases). This CDR3 has 14 amino acids. Deletions cut 4 bases from V and 6 bases from J, with 10 bases between. Per germline, CDR1 LGHNA and CDR2 YSLEER. The DNA of the CDR3 is TGCGCCAGCAGCCCGGACAGCTTTAATTCACCCCTCCACTTT. Encoded protein: CASSPDSFNSPLHF.

The chain carries TRBV27 and TRBJ1-1; tentatively, D is TRBD1 (6 bases). V was shortened by 5 bases and J by 4 bases, with 11 bases between the two germline ends. Germline lookup yields CDR1 MNHEY and CDR2 SMNVEV (reference sequence). The CDR3 spans 13 residues. CDR3 in DNA: TGTGCCAGCAGTCTACAGGGTCGCACTGAAGCTTTCTTT. Its protein product is CASSLQGRTEAFF.

V and J are TRBV10-3 and TRBJ1-1; D perhaps matches TRBD1 (5 bases). The CDR3 contains 13 residues. V lost 11 bases, J lost 2 bases, and 15 bases lay in between. Germline V gene lookup returns CDR1 ENHRY and CDR2 SYGVKD. CDR3 loop: CAARRVGNTEAFF. CDR3 coding DNA: TGTGCCGCACGCAGGGTAGGCAACACTGAAGCTTTCTTT.

This sequence joins TRBV6-1 and TRBJ1-1, with no clear D. Germline V gives CDR1 MNHNS, CDR2 SASEGT. This CDR3 has 13 residues. The germline V and J ends were trimmed by 1 base and 5 bases, with 8 bases remaining between them. The CDR3 here is CASSEGLRTEAFF. In DNA, the CDR3 is TGTGCCAGCAGTGAAGGGTTACGGACTGAAGCTTTCTTT.

The chain recombines TRBV29-1 with TRBJ1-1, with TRBD1 matching 7 bases. V lost 6 bases and J lost 4; bases outside the gene matches: 11. The length of the CDR3 is 14 residues. Germline V gene lookup returns CDR1 SQVTM and CDR2 ANQGSEA. CDR3 protein: CSVHRDSQSTEAFF. In DNA form, the CDR3 reads TGCAGCGTACACCGGGACAGTCAAAGCACTGAAGCTTTCTTT.

A few counts support this clone. The chain employs TRBV7-2 and TRBJ2-5; D perhaps matches TRBD2 (5 bases). This CDR3 is 14 amino acids long. V was clipped by 4 bases and J by 5 bases, with 14 bases between them. The germline CDR1 and CDR2 sequences are SGHTA and FQGNSA. The CDR3 is CASSSRGVLETQYF. The CDR3, as DNA: TGTGCCAGCAGCTCCCGGGGAGTCCTGGAGACCCAGTACTTC.